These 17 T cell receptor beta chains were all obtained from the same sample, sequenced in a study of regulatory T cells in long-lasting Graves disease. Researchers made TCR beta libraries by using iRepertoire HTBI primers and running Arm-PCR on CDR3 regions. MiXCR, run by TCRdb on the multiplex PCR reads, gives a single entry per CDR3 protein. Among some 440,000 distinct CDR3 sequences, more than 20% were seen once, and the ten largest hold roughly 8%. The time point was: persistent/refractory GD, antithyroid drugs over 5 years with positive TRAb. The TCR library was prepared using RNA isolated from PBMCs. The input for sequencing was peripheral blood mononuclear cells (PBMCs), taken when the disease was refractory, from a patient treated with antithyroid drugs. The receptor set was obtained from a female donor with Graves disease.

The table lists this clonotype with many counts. Written as DNA, the CDR3 is TGTGCCAGCAGTTTCGAACCGGGTCCCTTTAACGTCCTGACTTTC. Translation gives CASSFEPGPFNVLTF. The rearrangement links TRBV6-2 or TRBV6-3 to TRBJ2-6; unclear D gene. From germline, CDR1 is MNHEY and CDR2 SVGEGT. Trimming removed 4 bases at V and 10 bases at J, with 17 bases between. The CDR3 loop spans 15 amino acids.

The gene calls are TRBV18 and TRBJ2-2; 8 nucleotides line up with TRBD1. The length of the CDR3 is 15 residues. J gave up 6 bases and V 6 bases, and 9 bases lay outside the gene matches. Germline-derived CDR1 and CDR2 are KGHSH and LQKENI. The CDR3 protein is CASSDRANSPGELFF. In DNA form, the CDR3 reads TGTGCCAGCTCGGACAGGGCGAATAGTCCCGGGGAGCTGTTTTTT.

The chain's CDR3 is CASSHRGQPEKLFF. CDR3 coding DNA: TGTGCCAGCAGCCACCGGGGGCAGCCTGAAAAACTGTTTTTT. V is TRBV5-6 and J is TRBJ1-4; maybe TRBD1 (6 bases). The ends were cut back, 4 bases at V and 7 bases at J, with 14 bases in the middle. Germline V CDR1 and CDR2: SGHDT, YYEEEE. The CDR3 is 14 amino acids.

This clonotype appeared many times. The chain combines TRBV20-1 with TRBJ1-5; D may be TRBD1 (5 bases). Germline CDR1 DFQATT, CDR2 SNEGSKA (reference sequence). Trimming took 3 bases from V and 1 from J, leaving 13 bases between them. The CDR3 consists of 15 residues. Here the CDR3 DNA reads TGCAGTGCTAGTAGAGGTCAGGGCAGCAATCAGCCCCAGCATTTT. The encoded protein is CSASRGQGSNQPQHF.

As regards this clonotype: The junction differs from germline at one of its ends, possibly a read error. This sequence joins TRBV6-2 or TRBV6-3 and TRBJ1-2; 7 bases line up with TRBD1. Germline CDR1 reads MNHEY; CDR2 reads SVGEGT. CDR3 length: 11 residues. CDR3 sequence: CASSYPDRTIF. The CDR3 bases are TGTGCCAGCAGTTACCCGGACAGGACAATCTTC.

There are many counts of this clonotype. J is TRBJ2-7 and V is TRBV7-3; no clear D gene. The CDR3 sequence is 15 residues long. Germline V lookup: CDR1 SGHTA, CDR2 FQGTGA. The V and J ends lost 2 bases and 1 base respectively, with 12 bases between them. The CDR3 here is CASSLFPGSSYEQYF. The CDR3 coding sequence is TGTGCCAGCAGCTTATTTCCGGGCTCTTCCTACGAGCAGTACTTC.

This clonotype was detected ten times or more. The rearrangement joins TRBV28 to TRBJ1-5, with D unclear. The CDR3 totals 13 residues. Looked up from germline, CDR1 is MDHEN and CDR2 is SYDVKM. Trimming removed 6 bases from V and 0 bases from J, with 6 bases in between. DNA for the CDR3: TGTGCCAGCAGCCACCATAGCAATCAGCCCCAGCATTTT. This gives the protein CASSHHSNQPQHF.

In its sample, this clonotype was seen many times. This CDR3 reads CASGRLAGDGDTQYF. The CDR3 DNA reads TGTGCCAGCGGTCGACTAGCGGGAGATGGGGATACGCAGTATTTT. The chain joins TRBV28 to TRBJ2-3, with TRBD2 matching 12 bases. Looked up from germline, CDR1 is MDHEN and CDR2 is SYDVKM. After removal of 8 bases from V and 6 bases from J, the junction contained 9 bases not matched to a gene. This CDR3 region has 15 residues. Full variable domain (missing parts from reference TRBV28 and TRBJ2-3): DVKVTQSSRYLVKRTGEKVFLECVQDMDHENMFWYRQDPGLGLRLIYFSYDVKMKEKGDIPEGYSVSREKKERFSLILESASTNQTSMYLCASGRLAGDGDTQYFGPGTRLTVL.

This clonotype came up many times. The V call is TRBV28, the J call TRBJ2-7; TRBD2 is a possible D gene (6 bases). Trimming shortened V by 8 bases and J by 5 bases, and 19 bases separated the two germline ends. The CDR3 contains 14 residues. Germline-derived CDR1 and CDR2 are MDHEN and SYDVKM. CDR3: CASGIRDSRDEQYF. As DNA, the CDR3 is TGTGCCAGCGGAATTCGGGACTCCCGAGACGAGCAGTACTTC.

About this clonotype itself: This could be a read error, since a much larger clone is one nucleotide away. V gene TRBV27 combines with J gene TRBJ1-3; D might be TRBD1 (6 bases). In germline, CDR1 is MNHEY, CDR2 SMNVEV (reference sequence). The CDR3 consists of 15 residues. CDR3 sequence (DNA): TGTGCCAGCAGCCTTACAGGGACAACTGGAAACACCGTATATTTT. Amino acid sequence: CASSLTGTTGNTVYF.

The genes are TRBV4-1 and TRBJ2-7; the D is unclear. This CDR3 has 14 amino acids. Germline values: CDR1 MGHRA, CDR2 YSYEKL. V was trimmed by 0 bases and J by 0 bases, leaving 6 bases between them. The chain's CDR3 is CASSQEGYSYEQYF. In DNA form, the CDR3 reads TGCGCCAGCAGCCAAGAAGGCTACTCCTACGAGCAGTACTTC.

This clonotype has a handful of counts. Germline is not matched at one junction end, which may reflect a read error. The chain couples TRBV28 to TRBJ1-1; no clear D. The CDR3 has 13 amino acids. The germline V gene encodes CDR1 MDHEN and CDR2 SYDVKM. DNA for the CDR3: TGTGCCGGCAGTTTACGAACGAACACTGAAGCTTTCTTT. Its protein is CAGSLRTNTEAFF.

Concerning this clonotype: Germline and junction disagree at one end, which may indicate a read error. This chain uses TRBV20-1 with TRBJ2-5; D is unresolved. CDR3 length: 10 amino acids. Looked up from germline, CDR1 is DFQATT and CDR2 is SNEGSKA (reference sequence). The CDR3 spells CGASLETQYF. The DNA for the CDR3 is TGCGGTGCTAGTCTGGAGACCCAGTACTTC.

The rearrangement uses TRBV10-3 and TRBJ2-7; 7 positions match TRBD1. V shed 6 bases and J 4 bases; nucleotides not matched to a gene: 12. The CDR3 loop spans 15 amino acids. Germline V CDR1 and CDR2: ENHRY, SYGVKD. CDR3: CAISPGQRKLYEQYF. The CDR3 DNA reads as TGTGCCATCAGCCCGGGACAGAGGAAGTTGTACGAGCAGTACTTC.

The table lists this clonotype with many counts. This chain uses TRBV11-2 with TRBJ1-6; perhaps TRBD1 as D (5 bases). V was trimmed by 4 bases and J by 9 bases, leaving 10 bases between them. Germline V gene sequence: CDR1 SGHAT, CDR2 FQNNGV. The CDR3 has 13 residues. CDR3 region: CASSSLGGSPLHF. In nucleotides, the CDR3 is TGTGCCAGCAGCTCACTTGGGGGTTCACCCCTCCACTTT.

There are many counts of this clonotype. The CDR3, as DNA: TGTGCCATGACCGACAGGGAAGGCGCTGGCTACACCTTC. Translation: CAMTDREGAGYTF. This chain links TRBV10-3 with TRBJ1-2, with 7 bases matching TRBD1. Germline values: CDR1 ENHRY, CDR2 SYGVKD. V gave up 9 bases and J gave up 7 bases; unmatched junction bases: 11. The CDR3 loop spans 13 amino acids.

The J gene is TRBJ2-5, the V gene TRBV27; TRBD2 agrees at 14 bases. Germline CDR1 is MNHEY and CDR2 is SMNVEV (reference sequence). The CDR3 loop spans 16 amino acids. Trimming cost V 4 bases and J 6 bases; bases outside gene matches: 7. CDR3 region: CASSSLGTSGSKTQYF. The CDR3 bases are TGTGCCAGCAGTTCCCTCGGGACTAGCGGGAGCAAGACCCAGTACTTC.